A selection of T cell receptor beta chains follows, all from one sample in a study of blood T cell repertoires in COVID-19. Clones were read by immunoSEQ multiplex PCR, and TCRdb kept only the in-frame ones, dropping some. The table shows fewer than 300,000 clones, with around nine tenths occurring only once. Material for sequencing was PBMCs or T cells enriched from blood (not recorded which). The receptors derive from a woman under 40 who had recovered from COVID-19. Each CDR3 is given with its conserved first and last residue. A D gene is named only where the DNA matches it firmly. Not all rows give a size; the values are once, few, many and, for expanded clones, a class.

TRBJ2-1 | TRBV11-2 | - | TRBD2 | CASSLTTSGHNEQFF | TGTGCCAGCAGCTTAACGACTAGCGGACACAATGAGCAGTTCTTC
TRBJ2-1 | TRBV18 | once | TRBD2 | CASSQIAGVDEQFF | TGTGCCAGCTCCCAAATAGCGGGAGTCGATGAGCAGTTCTTC
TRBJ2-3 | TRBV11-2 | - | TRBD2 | CASSSEREKNTQYF | TGTGCCAGCAGCTCCGAGCGGGAGAAGAATACGCAGTATTTT
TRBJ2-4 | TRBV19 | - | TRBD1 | CATADRGRDIQYF | TGTGCCACCGCGGACAGGGGTCGAGACATTCAGTACTTC
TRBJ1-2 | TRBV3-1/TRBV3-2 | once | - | CASSQGSGNGYTF | TGTGCCAGCAGCCAAGGTTCAGGGAACGGCTACACCTTC
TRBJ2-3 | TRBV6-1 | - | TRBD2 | CASTERAGASDTQYF | TGTGCCAGCACTGAAAGAGCGGGAGCATCAGATACGCAGTATTTT
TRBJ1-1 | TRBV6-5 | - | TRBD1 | CASNVDRGGTEAFF | TGTGCCAGCAACGTAGACAGGGGGGGCACTGAAGCTTTCTTT
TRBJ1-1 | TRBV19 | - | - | CASSIGGFAFF | TGTGCCAGTAGTATCGGGGGTTTTGCTTTCTTT
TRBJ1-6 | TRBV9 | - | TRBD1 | CASSARDRDNSPLHF | TGTGCCAGCAGCGCCCGGGACAGGGATAATTCACCCCTCCACTTT
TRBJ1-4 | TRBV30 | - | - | CAWSVPPARGGEKLFF | TGTGCCTGGAGTGTCCCCCCCGCACGGGGTGGTGAAAAACTGTTTTTT
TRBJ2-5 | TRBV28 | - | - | CASSSPRGQQETQYF | TGTGCCAGCAGTTCCCCAAGGGGACAACAAGAGACCCAGTACTTC
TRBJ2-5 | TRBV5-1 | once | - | CASSSPGGLGAQYF | TGCGCCAGCAGCTCCCCGGGGGGCCTTGGGGCCCAGTACTTC
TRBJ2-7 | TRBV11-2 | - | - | CASSLLGTGAGLFYEQYF | TGTGCCAGCAGCTTATTAGGGACCGGGGCGGGACTTTTCTACGAGCAGTACTTC
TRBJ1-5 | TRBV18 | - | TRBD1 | CASSPGQGRQPQHF | TGTGCCAGCTCACCGGGACAGGGGCGCCAGCCCCAGCATTTT
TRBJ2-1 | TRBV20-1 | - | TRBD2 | CSASPTSGPTYNEQFF | TGCAGTGCTAGTCCGACTAGCGGGCCTACCTACAATGAGCAGTTCTTC
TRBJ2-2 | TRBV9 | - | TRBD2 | CASSSSREGQNTGELFF | TGTGCCAGCAGCTCATCCCGGGAGGGCCAGAACACCGGGGAGCTGTTTTTT
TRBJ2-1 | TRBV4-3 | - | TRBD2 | CASSLGLAGANEQFF | TGCGCCAGCAGCCTAGGACTAGCGGGGGCCAATGAGCAGTTCTTC
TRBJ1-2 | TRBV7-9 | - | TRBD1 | CATNRQGANYGYTF | TGTGCCACCAATCGACAGGGGGCTAACTATGGCTACACCTTC
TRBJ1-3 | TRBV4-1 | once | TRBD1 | CASSQPSTGVSGNTIYF | TGCGCCAGCAGCCAACCTTCGACAGGGGTATCTGGAAACACCATATATTTT
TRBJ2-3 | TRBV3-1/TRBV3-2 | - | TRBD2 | CASSQDPPRLAEEASTDTQYF | TGTGCCAGCAGCCAAGATCCTCCTCGACTAGCGGAGGAAGCTAGCACAGATACGCAGTATTTT
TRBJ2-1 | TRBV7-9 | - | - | CASSRTRSSYNEQFF | TGTGCCAGCAGCCGAACAAGGAGCTCCTACAATGAGCAGTTCTTC
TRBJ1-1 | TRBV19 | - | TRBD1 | CASSKDRVNTEAFF | TGTGCCAGTAGTAAAGACAGGGTAAACACTGAAGCTTTCTTT
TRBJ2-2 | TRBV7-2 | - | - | CASSLVSSSGELFF | TGTGCCAGCAGCTTAGTGAGTAGCTCCGGGGAGCTGTTTTTT
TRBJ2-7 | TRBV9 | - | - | CASSAKGGNTYEQYF | TGTGCCAGCAGCGCAAAGGGCGGGAATACCTACGAGCAGTACTTC
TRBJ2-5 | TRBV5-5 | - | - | CASSPGTRQETQYF | TGTGCCAGCAGCCCCGGGACTCGCCAAGAGACCCAGTACTTC
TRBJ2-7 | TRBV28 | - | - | CASSLMRAEQYF | TGTGCCAGCAGTTTAATGAGGGCCGAGCAGTACTTC
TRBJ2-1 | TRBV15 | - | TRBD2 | CATSREVGRAPNEQFF | TGTGCCACCAGCAGAGAAGTCGGGAGGGCCCCAAATGAGCAGTTCTTC
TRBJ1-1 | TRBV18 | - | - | CASSPPSIPEAFF | TGTGCCAGCTCACCACCATCCATCCCTGAAGCTTTCTTT
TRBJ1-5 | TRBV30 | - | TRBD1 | CAWSSGTGGQPQHF | TGTGCCTGGAGTTCCGGGACAGGGGGCCAGCCCCAGCATTTT
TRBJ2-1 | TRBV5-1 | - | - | CASSLVAETYNEQFF | TGCGCCAGCAGCTTGGTAGCAGAAACCTACAATGAGCAGTTCTTC
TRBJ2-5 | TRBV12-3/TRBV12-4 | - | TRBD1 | CASSYRGQETQYF | TGTGCCAGCAGCTACAGGGGGCAAGAGACCCAGTACTTC
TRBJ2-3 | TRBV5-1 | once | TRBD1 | CASSYRGSTDTQYF | TGCGCCAGCAGCTACAGGGGGAGCACAGATACGCAGTATTTT
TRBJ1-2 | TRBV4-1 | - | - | CASSQDPGDNYGYTF | TGCGCCAGCAGCCAAGATCCAGGGGATAACTATGGCTACACCTTC
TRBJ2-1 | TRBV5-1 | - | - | CASSLEGSEYNEQFF | TGCGCCAGCAGCTTGGAGGGGTCGGAATACAATGAGCAGTTCTTC
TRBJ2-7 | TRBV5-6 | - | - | CASGEPSEQYF | TGTGCCAGCGGTGAGCCGTCGGAGCAGTACTTC
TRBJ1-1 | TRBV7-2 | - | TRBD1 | CASSLTGGRTEAFF | TGTGCCAGCAGCCTGACAGGGGGCCGCACTGAAGCTTTCTTT
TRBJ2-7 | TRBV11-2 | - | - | CASSLDSYEQYF | TGTGCCAGCAGCTTAGACAGCTACGAGCAGTACTTC
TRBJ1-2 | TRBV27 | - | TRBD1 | CASSLSGQGFYGYTF | TGTGCCAGCAGTTTATCGGGACAGGGGTTCTATGGCTACACCTTC
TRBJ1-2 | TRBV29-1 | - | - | CSVEPRGSNYGYTF | TGCAGCGTTGAGCCTCGGGGATCCAACTATGGCTACACCTTC
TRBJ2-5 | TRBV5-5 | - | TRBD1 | CASSQGEETQYF | TGTGCCAGCAGCCAGGGGGAGGAGACCCAGTACTTC
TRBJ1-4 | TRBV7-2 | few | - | CASSSQGFSEKLFF | TGTGCCAGCAGCTCCCAGGGTTTTAGTGAAAAACTGTTTTTT
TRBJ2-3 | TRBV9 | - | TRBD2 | CASSATSGRTDTQYF | TGTGCCAGCAGCGCCACTAGCGGGCGCACAGATACGCAGTATTTT
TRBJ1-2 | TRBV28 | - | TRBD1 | CASSSVQGNYGYTF | TGTGCCAGCAGCTCCGTACAGGGGAACTATGGCTACACCTTC
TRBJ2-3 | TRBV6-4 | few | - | CASSDLETDTQYF | TGTGCCAGCAGTGACTTGGAGACAGATACGCAGTATTTT
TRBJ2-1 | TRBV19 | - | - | CASSIDQYRGEQFF | TGTGCCAGTAGTATTGACCAATACCGGGGTGAGCAGTTCTTC
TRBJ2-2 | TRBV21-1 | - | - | CASSKVRATNTGELFF | TGTGCCAGCAGCAAAGTGAGGGCGACGAACACCGGGGAGCTGTTTTTT
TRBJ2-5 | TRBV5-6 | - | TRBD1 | CASSPRPGGETQYF | TGTGCCAGCAGCCCTAGGCCAGGGGGTGAGACCCAGTACTTC
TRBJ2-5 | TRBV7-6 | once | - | CASSPGDYQETQYF | TGTGCCAGCAGCCCTGGGGACTACCAAGAGACCCAGTACTTC
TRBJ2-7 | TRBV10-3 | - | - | CATRTLDSEQYF | TGTGCCACACGGACTCTCGATTCCGAGCAGTACTTC
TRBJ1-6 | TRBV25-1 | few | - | CASSEFGGAVDSPLHF | TGTGCCAGCAGTGAATTCGGGGGGGCGGTGGATTCACCCCTCCACTTT
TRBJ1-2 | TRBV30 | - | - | CAWVIDSALNYGYTF | TGTGCCTGGGTGATTGATAGCGCTTTAAACTATGGCTACACCTTC
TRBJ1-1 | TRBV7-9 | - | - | CASSSWNTEAFF | TGTGCCAGCAGCTCTTGGAACACTGAAGCTTTCTTT
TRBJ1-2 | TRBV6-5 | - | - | CASSSQYGYTF | TGTGCCAGCAGTTCGCAGTATGGCTACACCTTC
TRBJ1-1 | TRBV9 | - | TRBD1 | CASSQGGRNTEAFF | TGTGCCAGCAGCCAGGGGGGCAGGAACACTGAAGCTTTCTTT
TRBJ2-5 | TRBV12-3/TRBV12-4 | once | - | CASSSGGQETQYF | TGTGCCAGCAGTTCCGGGGGCCAAGAGACCCAGTACTTC
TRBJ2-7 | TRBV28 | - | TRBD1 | CASKQGGYEQYF | TGTGCCAGCAAACAGGGGGGCTACGAGCAGTACTTC
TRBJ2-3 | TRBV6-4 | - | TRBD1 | CASRRIGTAKDTQYF | TGTGCCAGCAGGAGGATAGGGACAGCTAAAGATACGCAGTATTTT
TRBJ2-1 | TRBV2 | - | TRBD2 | CASRKTEGLAIRQEFF | TGTGCCAGCAGGAAGACCGAGGGACTAGCCATCCGGCAGGAGTTCTTC
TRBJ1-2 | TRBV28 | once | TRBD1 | CASSTSAGQNYGYTF | TGTGCCAGCAGCACCTCGGCGGGACAGAACTATGGCTACACCTTC
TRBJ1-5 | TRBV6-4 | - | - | CASSDSNREINQPQHF | TGTGCCAGCAGTGACTCGAATCGGGAAATCAATCAGCCCCAGCATTTT